These 20 T cell receptor beta chains were sequenced from one sample in a study of blood T cell repertoires in COVID-19. Using immunoSEQ multiplex PCR, the repertoire was profiled, and TCRdb retains in-frame clones only, with some absent. The data contain 30,000 to 45,000 clones, about three quarters of them singletons. The sample comprised peripheral blood. These receptors all come from a man aged 55 to 69 with active COVID-19.

The V and J genes are TRBV4-1 and TRBJ1-6; 7 bases match TRBD1. CDR3 length equals 17 residues. V gave up 0 bases and J gave up 9 bases; unmatched junction bases: 11. Germline loops: CDR1 MGHRA, CDR2 YSYEKL. The CDR3 DNA reads TGCGCCAGCAGCCAAGATCAGTTGCGCAGGGGGGTTTCACCCCTCCACTTT. It yields the protein CASSQDQLRRGVSPLHF.

The chain couples TRBV6-2 or TRBV6-3 to TRBJ1-5; TRBD1 agrees at 8 bases. This CDR3 contains 18 residues. Germline V CDR1 and CDR2: MNHEY, SVGEGT. J lost 0 bases, V lost 6 bases, and 13 bases had no gene match. CDR3 nucleotide sequence: TGTGCCAGCAGCCCTGACAGGGGAAGGCCGGGTAGCAATCAGCCCCAGCATTTT. Protein product: CASSPDRGRPGSNQPQHF.

This clone was seen a single time. The V and J genes are TRBV6-5 and TRBJ1-3; D is possibly TRBD1 (5 bases). V lost 6 bases, J lost 0 bases, and 12 bases lay in between. CDR1 and CDR2 from the germline V gene are MNHEY and SVGAGI. The CDR3 loop spans 15 amino acids. The CDR3 coding sequence is TGTGCCAGCAGCCTAATGACAGTCTCTGGAAACACCATATATTTT. It encodes CASSLMTVSGNTIYF.

The chain employs TRBV3-1 (or the pseudogene TRBV3-2) and TRBJ2-7; 8 bases align to TRBD1. Trimming at V came to 0 bases and at J to 2 bases, leaving 12 bases not matched to a gene. Germline CDR1 reads LGHDT; CDR2 reads YNNKEL (reference sequence). The CDR3 runs 18 residues. The CDR3 region has the DNA TGTGCCAGCAGCCAAGATCTAGTTCGGACAGGGAACGCCTACGAGCAGTACTTC. It encodes CASSQDLVRTGNAYEQYF.

The chain is built from TRBV5-1 and TRBJ2-3, with 8 bases identical to TRBD1. The CDR3 covers 15 residues. Germline loops: CDR1 SGHRS, CDR2 YFSETQ. V was clipped by 4 bases and J by 2 bases; unmatched bases: 6. The chain's CDR3 is CASSTRTGPTDTQYF. The CDR3 nucleotides read TGCGCCAGCAGCACCCGGACAGGGCCCACAGATACGCAGTATTTT.

The chain links TRBV10-3 to TRBJ1-1; 8 bases are shared with TRBD1. V gave up 2 bases and J gave up 2 bases; unmatched junction bases: 10. CDR1 ENHRY and CDR2 SYGVKD come from the germline V gene. The CDR3 is 17 residues long. CDR3 protein: CAISEGVGTGKNTEAFF. In nucleotides, the CDR3 is TGTGCCATCAGTGAGGGGGTTGGGACAGGCAAAAACACTGAAGCTTTCTTT.

This clone was counted between two and nine times. The J gene is TRBJ1-5, the V gene TRBV6-5; 8 nucleotides line up with TRBD1. This CDR3 is built from 15 residues. In germline, CDR1 is MNHEY, CDR2 SVGAGI. Trimming cost V 6 bases and J 10 bases; bases outside gene matches: 14. The CDR3 spells CASSQGQVGAQPQHF. For the CDR3, the DNA is TGTGCCAGCAGCCAGGGACAGGTGGGGGCTCAACCCCAGCATTTT.

The V call is TRBV3-1 (or the pseudogene TRBV3-2), the J call TRBJ1-6; D is undetermined. Germline loops: CDR1 LGHDT, CDR2 YNNKEL (reference sequence). V lost 1 base to trimming and J lost 13 bases, with 17 bases between them. CDR3 length: 15 amino acids. CDR3 residues: CASSQVQGFQVPLHF. In DNA, the CDR3 is TGTGCCAGCAGCCAAGTCCAAGGCTTTCAGGTCCCCCTCCACTTT.

The rearrangement uses TRBV5-1 and TRBJ2-3, with 7 bases aligning to TRBD1. The CDR3 loop spans 16 amino acids. CDR1 is SGHRS, CDR2 YFSETQ, per germline. J was trimmed by 2 bases and V by 4 bases; bases with no gene match: 10. DNA for the CDR3: TGCGCCAGCAGCCCAGGGACAGTGGGGCCCACAGATACGCAGTATTTT. Translated: CASSPGTVGPTDTQYF. Looking up the rest from reference TRBV5-1 and TRBJ2-3 gives the full variable domain: KAGVTQTPRYLIKTRGQQVTLSCSPISGHRSVSWYQQTPGQGLQFLFEYFSETQRNKGNFPGRFSGRQFSNSRSEMNVSTLELGDSALYLCASSPGTVGPTDTQYFGPGTRLTVL.

This chain connects TRBV19 to TRBJ2-1, with TRBD1 matching over 7 bases. Looked up from germline, CDR1 is LNHDA and CDR2 is SQIVND (reference sequence). V lost 5 bases and J lost 0; bases outside the gene matches: 7. The CDR3 covers 16 residues. This chain's CDR3 is CASSAHSGGSYNEQFF. The CDR3 DNA sequence: TGTGCCAGTAGTGCCCACTCAGGGGGCTCCTACAATGAGCAGTTCTTC.

The CDR3 region is CASSLRPSRDREYF. The CDR3 region has the DNA TGTGCCAGCAGCTTACGGCCCTCGCGGGACAGGGAGTATTTT. The chain couples TRBV7-2 to TRBJ2-3; 9 bases align to TRBD1. With 2 bases clipped from V and 13 bases from J, the junction kept 10 bases outside the gene matches. This CDR3 comprises 14 residues. Germline values: CDR1 SGHTA, CDR2 FQGNSA.

This chain uses TRBV10-1 with TRBJ2-3; D gene unclear. This CDR3 is built from 13 residues. Trimming took 3 bases from V and 1 from J, leaving 5 bases between them. Per the germline V gene, CDR1 is WNHNN and CDR2 is SYGVQD (reference sequence). The CDR3 DNA follows: TGCGCCAGCAGTGATAGTGGCACAGATACGCAGTATTTT. Translating gives CASSDSGTDTQYF.

This clone showed up just once. The chain joins TRBV28 to TRBJ1-2, with 10 bases that match TRBD1. Germline CDR1 and CDR2: MDHEN and SYDVKM. The V segment lost 6 bases and the J segment 2 bases; nucleotides outside the gene matches: 3. The CDR3 spans 14 residues. CDR3 sequence reads: CASSLTGGNYGYTF. CDR3 in DNA: TGTGCCAGCAGCCTGACAGGGGGCAACTATGGCTACACCTTC.

The chain carries TRBV5-4 and TRBJ2-7, with 10 bases fitting TRBD2. This CDR3 is 16 amino acids long. Trimming at V came to 4 bases and at J to 6 bases, leaving 13 bases not matched to a gene. CDR1 is SGHNT, CDR2 YYREEE, per germline (reference sequence). Here the CDR3 DNA reads TGTGCCAGCAGCCAGGCGGATGTCTTAGCGGGAGGCGAGCAGTACTTC. Its translation is CASSQADVLAGGEQYF.

V and J are TRBV4-2 and TRBJ2-7, with 7 nucleotides matching TRBD2. Trimming took 1 base from V and 3 from J; bases not matched to a gene: 3. Germline CDR1 LGHNA, CDR2 YNFKEQ. CDR3 length: 14 residues. The CDR3: CASSQGEGDYEQYF. In DNA form, the CDR3 reads TGTGCCAGCAGCCAAGGGGAGGGTGACTACGAGCAGTACTTC.

V and J are TRBV7-9 and TRBJ1-2, with 9 bases that match TRBD1. The CDR3 has 15 amino acids. Germline V CDR1 and CDR2: SEHNR, FQNEAQ (reference sequence). J gave up 4 bases and V 5 bases, and 8 bases lay outside the gene matches. CDR3 residues: CASSTGQGTSYGYTF. The CDR3 coding sequence is TGTGCCAGCAGCACAGGACAGGGGACTTCCTATGGCTACACCTTC.

The gene calls are TRBV27 and TRBJ1-1, with a tentative D call TRBD1 (6 bases). V gave up 1 base and J gave up 1 base, with 19 bases separating them. Per the germline V gene, CDR1 is MNHEY and CDR2 is SMNVEV (reference sequence). The CDR3 totals 18 residues. The CDR3 is CASSLYPGALFGNTEAFF. The DNA for the CDR3 is TGTGCCAGCAGTTTATATCCAGGGGCCCTCTTTGGGAACACTGAAGCTTTCTTT.

This clone was seen more than once but under ten times. The genes are TRBV24-1 and TRBJ2-7; D is possibly TRBD1 (6 bases). V was pared by 4 bases and J by 8 bases, with 11 bases between. This CDR3 is built from 12 residues. The germline CDR1 and CDR2 sequences are KGHDR and SFDVKD. This chain's CDR3 is CATSEAGAKQYF. The CDR3 DNA reads TGTGCCACCAGTGAGGCAGGGGCTAAGCAGTACTTC.

There are a few counts of this clone. The chain links TRBV19 to TRBJ2-7, with D unclear. CDR1 and CDR2 (germline): LNHDA, SQIVND (reference sequence). V was trimmed by 5 bases and J by 2 bases, leaving 13 bases between them. The CDR3 consists of 14 residues. The CDR3 here is CASSRQAFTYEQYF. The CDR3 nucleotides are TGTGCCAGTAGTCGGCAGGCCTTTACCTACGAGCAGTACTTC. Supplemented by reference TRBV19 and TRBJ2-7, the full variable domain reads DGGITQSPKYLFRKEGQNVTLSCEQNLNHDAMYWYRQDPGQGLRLIYYSQIVNDFQKGDIAEGYSVSREKKESFPLTVTSAQKNPTAFYLCASSRQAFTYEQYFGPGTRLTVT.

This clone showed up just a few times. The chain links TRBV4-1 to TRBJ2-7, with D possibly TRBD1 on 6 matching bases. The CDR3 covers 17 residues. V dropped 0 bases and J dropped 2 bases, with 17 bases sitting between them. Germline V gene sequence: CDR1 MGHRA, CDR2 YSYEKL. CDR3 coding DNA: TGCGCCAGCAGCCAAGAAGAGGGACACCCGGGCCCCTACGAGCAGTACTTC. This gives the protein CASSQEEGHPGPYEQYF.